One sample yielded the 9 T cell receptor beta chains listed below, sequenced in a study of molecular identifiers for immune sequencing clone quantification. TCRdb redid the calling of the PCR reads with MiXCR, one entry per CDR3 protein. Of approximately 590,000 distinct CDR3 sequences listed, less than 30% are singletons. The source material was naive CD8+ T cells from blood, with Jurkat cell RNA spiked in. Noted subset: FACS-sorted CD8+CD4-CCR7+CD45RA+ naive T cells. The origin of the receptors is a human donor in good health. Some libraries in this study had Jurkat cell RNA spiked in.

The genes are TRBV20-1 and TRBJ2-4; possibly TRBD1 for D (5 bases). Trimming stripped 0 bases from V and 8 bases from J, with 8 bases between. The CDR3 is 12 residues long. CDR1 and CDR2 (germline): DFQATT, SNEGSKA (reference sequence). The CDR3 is CSARDQGYIQYF. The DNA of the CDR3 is TGCAGTGCTAGAGATCAGGGTTACATTCAGTACTTC.

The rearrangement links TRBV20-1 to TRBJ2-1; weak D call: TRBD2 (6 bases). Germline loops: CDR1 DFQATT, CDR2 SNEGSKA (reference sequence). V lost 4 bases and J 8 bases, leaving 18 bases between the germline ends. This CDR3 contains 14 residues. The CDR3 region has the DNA TGCAGTGCTATGTATCGGGACTCTGTCTATGAGCAGTTCTTC. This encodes CSAMYRDSVYEQFF.

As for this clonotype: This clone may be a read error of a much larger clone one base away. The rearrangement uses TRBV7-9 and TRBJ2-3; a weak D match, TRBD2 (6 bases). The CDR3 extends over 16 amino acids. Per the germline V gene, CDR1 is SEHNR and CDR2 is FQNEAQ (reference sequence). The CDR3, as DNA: TGTGTCAGCAGCTTATCGTTACGGGGACTCACAGATACGCAGTATTTT. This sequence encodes CVSSLSLRGLTDTQYF.

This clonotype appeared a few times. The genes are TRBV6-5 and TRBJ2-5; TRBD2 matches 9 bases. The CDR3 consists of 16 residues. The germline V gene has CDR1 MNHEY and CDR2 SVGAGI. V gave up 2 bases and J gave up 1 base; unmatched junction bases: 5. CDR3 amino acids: CASSYVAGGLQETQYF. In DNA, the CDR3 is TGTGCCAGCAGTTACGTGGCGGGGGGGCTCCAAGAGACCCAGTACTTC.

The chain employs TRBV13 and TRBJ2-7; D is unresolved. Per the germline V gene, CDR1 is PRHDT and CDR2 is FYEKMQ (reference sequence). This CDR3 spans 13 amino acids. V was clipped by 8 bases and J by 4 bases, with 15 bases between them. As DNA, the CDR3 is TGTGCCAGCCGCCCCACCCCGGGTTACGAGCAGTACTTC. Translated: CASRPTPGYEQYF.

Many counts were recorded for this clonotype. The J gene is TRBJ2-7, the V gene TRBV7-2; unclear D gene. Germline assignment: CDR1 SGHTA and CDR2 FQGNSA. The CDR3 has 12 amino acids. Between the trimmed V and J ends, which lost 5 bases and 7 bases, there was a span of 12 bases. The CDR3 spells CASSPPRGEQYF. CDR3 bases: TGTGCCAGCAGCCCGCCACGAGGAGAGCAGTACTTC.

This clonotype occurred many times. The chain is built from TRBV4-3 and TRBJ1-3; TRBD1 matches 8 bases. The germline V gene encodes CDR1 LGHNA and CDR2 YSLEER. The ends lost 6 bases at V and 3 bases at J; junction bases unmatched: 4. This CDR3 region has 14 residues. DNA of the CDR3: TGCGCCAGCAGTTCGGACAGGGTTGGAAACACCATATATTTT. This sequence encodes CASSSDRVGNTIYF.

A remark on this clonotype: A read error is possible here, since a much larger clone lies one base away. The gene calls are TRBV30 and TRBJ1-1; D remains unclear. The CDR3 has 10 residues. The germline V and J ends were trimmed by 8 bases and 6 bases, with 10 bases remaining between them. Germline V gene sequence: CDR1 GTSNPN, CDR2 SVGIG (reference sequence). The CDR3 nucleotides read TGTGCCGCCGGTGAACCTGAAGCTTTCTTT. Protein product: CAAGEPEAFF.

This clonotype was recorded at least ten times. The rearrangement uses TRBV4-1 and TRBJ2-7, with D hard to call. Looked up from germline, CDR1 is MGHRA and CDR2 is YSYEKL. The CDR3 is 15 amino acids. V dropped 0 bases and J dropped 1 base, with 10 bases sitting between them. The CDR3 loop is CASSQEVRPSYEQYF. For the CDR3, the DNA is TGCGCCAGCAGCCAAGAAGTCAGGCCTTCCTACGAGCAGTACTTC.